Listed below are T cell receptor beta chains from one sample, sequenced in a study of shared T cell receptors in the human thymus. The protocol was immunoSEQ multiplex PCR, while the TCRdb copy is restricted to in-frame clones and leaves out a portion. This repertoire shows hundreds of thousands of clones, more than 75% found once; its top ten account for 0.0095% to 0.012%. The same sample was also used in a study of human thymus T cells.

The material sequenced was thymocytes. All receptors derive from a boy in the first two years of life with a congenital heart defect. Each CDR3 is given with its conserved first and last residue. Fields, in order: clone size, J gene, D gene, V gene, CDR3 protein, CDR3 DNA. The D gene is left open where the match is weak. Clone sizes are given selectively: once, few, many, or a class where the clone is expanded.

size: few
J: TRBJ2-2
D: -
V: TRBV29-1
CDR3: CSVEDPGTGELFF
DNA: TGCAGCGTTGAAGATCCAGGAACCGGGGAGCTGTTTTTT

size: few
J: TRBJ1-1
D: -
V: TRBV4-3
CDR3: CASSQDTRNTEAFF
DNA: TGCGCCAGCAGCCAAGACACGAGGAACACTGAAGCTTTCTTT

size: -
J: TRBJ1-5
D: -
V: TRBV4-1
CDR3: CASSQDRSNQPQHF
DNA: TGCGCCAGCAGCCAAGACAGAAGCAATCAGCCCCAGCATTTT

size: -
J: TRBJ1-4
D: TRBD1
V: TRBV28
CDR3: CASSLVGGTGSPWKLFF
DNA: TGTGCCAGCAGTTTGGTTGGTGGGACAGGCAGCCCCTGGAAACTGTTTTTT

size: -
J: TRBJ2-3
D: TRBD2
V: TRBV4-3
CDR3: CASSQATGRATDTQYF
DNA: TGCGCCAGCAGCCAAGCTACCGGGAGGGCCACAGATACGCAGTATTTT

size: -
J: TRBJ2-3
D: TRBD1
V: TRBV28
CDR3: CASSVLGGTGGSSTDTQYF
DNA: TGTGCCAGCAGTGTACTGGGGGGGACAGGGGGCTCTAGCACAGATACGCAGTATTTT

size: -
J: TRBJ1-2
D: -
V: TRBV5-6
CDR3: CASSLARRHGYTF
DNA: TGTGCCAGCAGCTTGGCCAGGAGGCATGGCTACACCTTC

size: -
J: TRBJ2-7
D: -
V: TRBV28
CDR3: CASSFGRDRLSYEQYF
DNA: TGTGCCAGCAGTTTCGGGAGGGACAGATTGTCCTACGAGCAGTACTTC

size: -
J: TRBJ1-5
D: -
V: TRBV28
CDR3: CASTFVIQFNQPQHF
DNA: TGTGCCAGCACCTTCGTGATACAGTTTAATCAGCCCCAGCATTTT

size: -
J: TRBJ2-7
D: TRBD2
V: TRBV11-2
CDR3: CASSPPSGTSYSEQYF
DNA: TGTGCCAGCAGCCCCCCTTCCGGGACTAGCTACTCCGAGCAGTACTTC

size: -
J: TRBJ2-7
D: TRBD1
V: TRBV4-1
CDR3: CASSRPWDRVYEQYF
DNA: TGCGCCAGCAGCCGCCCTTGGGACAGGGTTTACGAGCAGTACTTC

size: -
J: TRBJ2-1
D: TRBD2
V: TRBV4-1
CDR3: CASSQDDERLAGVSPTYNEQFF
DNA: TGCGCCAGCAGCCAAGATGACGAGCGACTAGCGGGAGTTTCCCCCACCTACAATGAGCAGTTCTTC

size: -
J: TRBJ2-1
D: TRBD1
V: TRBV4-3
CDR3: CASSQIGTSRGNEQFF
DNA: TGCGCCAGCAGCCAGATTGGGACCAGCAGGGGGAATGAGCAGTTCTTC

size: -
J: TRBJ1-2
D: TRBD1
V: TRBV27
CDR3: CASSYGQDPSTYGYTF
DNA: TGTGCCAGCAGTTACGGACAGGACCCTAGTACCTATGGCTACACCTTC

size: -
J: TRBJ2-2
D: -
V: TRBV12-5
CDR3: CASGWAAYVSGELFF
DNA: TGTGCTAGTGGTTGGGCAGCTTATGTGTCCGGGGAGCTGTTTTTT

size: -
J: TRBJ2-1
D: TRBD2
V: TRBV10-2
CDR3: CASSGQAGGPPDNNEQFF
DNA: TGCGCCAGCAGTGGCCAGGCGGGAGGGCCACCGGACAACAATGAGCAGTTCTTC

size: -
J: TRBJ1-1
D: TRBD1
V: TRBV28
CDR3: CASRPNRGDKTEAFF
DNA: TGTGCCAGCAGGCCCAACAGGGGGGATAAAACTGAAGCTTTCTTT

size: -
J: TRBJ2-7
D: -
V: TRBV28
CDR3: CASSFGWGGSYGQYF
DNA: TGTGCCAGCAGTTTCGGCTGGGGGGGCTCCTACGGGCAGTACTTC

size: -
J: TRBJ2-1
D: -
V: TRBV5-6
CDR3: CASRPSQSGGSYNEQFF
DNA: TGTGCCAGCAGGCCCTCTCAGTCCGGGGGTTCCTACAATGAGCAGTTCTTC

size: -
J: TRBJ1-4
D: TRBD1
V: TRBV5-6
CDR3: CASSWTGGFGVDEKLFF
DNA: TGTGCCAGCAGCTGGACAGGGGGCTTTGGGGTAGATGAAAAACTGTTTTTT

size: -
J: TRBJ2-1
D: TRBD2
V: TRBV6-4
CDR3: CASSEGRAGLAGYNEQFF
DNA: TGTGCCAGCAGTGAGGGCAGGGCCGGACTAGCGGGGTACAATGAGCAGTTCTTC

size: -
J: TRBJ2-1
D: TRBD2
V: TRBV6-5
CDR3: CASSYGSGRLHEQFF
DNA: TGTGCCAGCAGTTACGGTAGCGGGAGGCTCCATGAGCAGTTCTTC

size: -
J: TRBJ2-7
D: TRBD2
V: TRBV2
CDR3: CASSDKDRSSGRVSYEQYF
DNA: TGTGCCAGCAGTGACAAGGACAGATCTAGCGGGAGGGTATCCTACGAGCAGTACTTC

size: once
J: TRBJ2-7
D: -
V: TRBV2
CDR3: CASSLEEQYF
DNA: TGTGCCAGCAGCCTAGAAGAGCAGTACTTC

size: -
J: TRBJ1-1
D: -
V: TRBV7-3
CDR3: CASSLVGAFF
DNA: TGTGCCAGCAGCTTGGTCGGAGCTTTCTTT

size: -
J: TRBJ2-1
D: -
V: TRBV7-8
CDR3: CASSTRGYNEQFF
DNA: TGTGCCAGCAGCACCCGGGGCTACAATGAGCAGTTCTTC

size: -
J: TRBJ1-5
D: -
V: TRBV6-1
CDR3: CASSEGGRGNQPQHF
DNA: TGTGCCAGCAGTGAAGGGGGGCGCGGGAATCAGCCCCAGCATTTT

size: -
J: TRBJ2-3
D: -
V: TRBV4-3
CDR3: CASSPVRGTDTQYF
DNA: TGCGCCAGCAGCCCCGTTCGGGGCACAGATACGCAGTATTTT

size: -
J: TRBJ2-7
D: -
V: TRBV9
CDR3: CASSARTGHPYEQYF
DNA: TGTGCCAGCAGCGCCCGTACAGGCCATCCTTACGAGCAGTACTTC

size: -
J: TRBJ2-7
D: TRBD1
V: TRBV6-9
CDR3: CATKRGGGQGAHEQYF
DNA: TGTGCCACGAAAAGGGGCGGGGGACAGGGGGCCCACGAGCAGTACTTC

size: -
J: TRBJ2-5
D: -
V: TRBV6-1
CDR3: CASSEPRGLGEETQYF
DNA: TGTGCCAGCAGTGAACCGCGTGGGCTGGGAGAAGAGACCCAGTACTTC

size: -
J: TRBJ2-7
D: -
V: TRBV28
CDR3: CASSPPIASYEQYF
DNA: TGTGCCAGCAGTCCCCCCATAGCCTCCTACGAGCAGTACTTC

size: -
J: TRBJ2-7
D: TRBD1
V: TRBV12-5
CDR3: CASGLSFSDRLYEQYF
DNA: TGTGCTAGTGGTTTGTCTTTTTCGGACAGGCTCTACGAGCAGTACTTC

size: -
J: TRBJ2-7
D: -
V: TRBV19
CDR3: CASLGRTAGAYEQYF
DNA: TGTGCCAGCTTAGGGCGGACAGCAGGAGCCTACGAGCAGTACTTC

size: -
J: TRBJ2-1
D: TRBD1
V: TRBV27
CDR3: CASSLRQGPYNEQFF
DNA: TGTGCCAGCAGTTTACGACAGGGACCCTACAATGAGCAGTTCTTC

size: -
J: TRBJ1-2
D: TRBD1
V: TRBV27
CDR3: CASRRILYGTGVAEGYTF
DNA: TGTGCCAGCAGACGTATATTGTACGGGACAGGGGTCGCGGAGGGCTACACCTTC

size: -
J: TRBJ2-1
D: TRBD2
V: TRBV10-3
CDR3: CAISPRGLAGDNEQFF
DNA: TGTGCCATCAGTCCTCGGGGACTAGCGGGAGACAATGAGCAGTTCTTC

size: -
J: TRBJ2-7
D: TRBD2
V: TRBV6-5
CDR3: CASSFGRPPYEQYF
DNA: TGTGCCAGCAGTTTCGGGAGGCCCCCCTACGAGCAGTACTTC

size: -
J: TRBJ2-7
D: TRBD2
V: TRBV5-6
CDR3: CASSRPGRASYEQYF
DNA: TGTGCCAGCAGCAGACCAGGGAGGGCCTCCTACGAGCAGTACTTC

size: -
J: TRBJ2-1
D: -
V: TRBV27
CDR3: CASSLTELNEQFF
DNA: TGTGCCAGCAGTTTAACGGAGTTGAATGAGCAGTTCTTC

size: -
J: TRBJ2-2
D: TRBD1
V: TRBV28
CDR3: CASSFRGGQGNTGELFF
DNA: TGTGCCAGCAGTTTCCGAGGGGGACAGGGTAACACCGGGGAGCTGTTTTTT

size: -
J: TRBJ2-7
D: TRBD2
V: TRBV9
CDR3: CASSVASSGGYEQYF
DNA: TGTGCCAGCAGCGTAGCGTCTAGCGGGGGGTACGAGCAGTACTTC

size: -
J: TRBJ2-3
D: TRBD2
V: TRBV5-4
CDR3: CASSFQTSGDTDTQYF
DNA: TGTGCCAGCAGCTTCCAGACTAGCGGGGACACAGATACGCAGTATTTT

size: -
J: TRBJ2-7
D: TRBD2
V: TRBV6-1
CDR3: CASRDRLARSYEQYF
DNA: TGTGCCAGCAGGGACCGACTAGCGCGCTCCTACGAGCAGTACTTC

size: once
J: TRBJ1-5
D: -
V: TRBV27
CDR3: CASSPLEGNQPQHF
DNA: TGTGCCAGCAGTCCCCTTGAGGGAAATCAGCCCCAGCATTTT

size: -
J: TRBJ2-3
D: TRBD2
V: TRBV5-4
CDR3: CASSLKTSGTTDTQYF
DNA: TGTGCCAGCAGCTTGAAGACTAGCGGGACAACAGATACGCAGTATTTT